This T cell receptor beta chain was profiled in a study of Tregs in tolerant kidney transplant recipients (dated by TCRdb to between 2018 and 2021). Study-level background: Related donors were used in the transplants with nonmyeloablative bone marrow transplantation, and mixed chimerism was transient in the human trials. The study applied TCRbeta sequencing to find donor-specific regulatory T cells before combined kidney and bone marrow transplantation and then followed those same cells after transplant.

Comments on this clone: Its antigen is currently not known. Base quality data are lacking; no much larger clone is found one base away.

For TCRbeta CDR3 sequencing, genomic DNA was extracted from sorted cells using the QIAGEN DNeasy Blood and Tissue Kit. High-throughput TCRbeta CDR3 sequencing, which included PCR amplification with bias correction and internal controls, was done commercially through immunoSEQ. Turning to the authors' computational methods: Unique productive TCRbeta sequences were defined by CDR3 nucleotide sequence when primers matched and otherwise by CDR3 amino acid sequence together with Vbeta and Jbeta genes. To correct for sorting error, sequences found in more than one sorted population at a frequency ratio of 2:1 or less were discarded, and the remaining shared sequences were assigned to the population with the higher frequency. A sequence counted as donor-reactive if, in CFSE-low cells, the sequence had a frequency of at least 0.01% and was expanded at least 5-fold compared with unstimulated cells. Jensen-Shannon divergence, calculated on the top 100 TCRbeta sequences ranked by frequency, was used to quantify repertoire divergence. For samples with multiple sequencing runs, sorting error was corrected separately for each run before the runs were pooled. As stored in TCRdb, this immuneACCESS dataset retains in-frame rearrangements with V and J assigned. A fraction of the clones does not appear; measured against another copy, unresolved V genes explain less than half of the discrepancy, and the remainder lacks a known reason. V and J calls and clone size are those listed in that table; D and trimming were worked out from the DNA. The sample table shows tens of thousands of clones, and around 98% are seen once. The ten largest make up about 0.61% of the sample.

The germline V gene sets CDR1 to SGHRS and CDR2 to YFSETQ. The CDR3 runs 18 residues from the cysteine to the phenylalanine. The retained sequence is limited to the CDR3, 54 bases, with the frame set at the first base. From V the trimming removes 5 bases and from J it removes 7 bases, while the gene matches leave 19 bases of the junction unaccounted for. Findings and caveats that apply to the study as a whole: For some patients, the PCR primers changed as time went on, which meant samples from those patients could not be compared with one another at the nucleotide level. The study was constrained by small patient numbers, and validation of the findings is required in larger populations and under other immunosuppression protocols. The most biologically relevant and donor-specific TCRbeta repertoire appeared to be identified by expanding Tregs with activated donor B cells. Biological reproducibility was not directly addressed, though technical replication error appeared minimal. Donor-specific Treg expansion exceeded global Treg expansion in tolerant patients, suggesting antigen-driven rather than nonspecific expansion.

What this sample's time point label stands for: blood sample drawn before combined kidney and bone marrow transplant. Unstimulated Tregs (CD4+CD25+CD127-), CD4+ non-Tregs (CD4+CD25-), CD4 and CD8 cells were FACS-sorted from thawed PBMCs. The patients were a handful of recipients of combined kidney and bone marrow transplants from the ITN036ST trial, and samples were available only for these trial subjects. Healthy control blood was separated into PBMCs by Ficoll density gradient and cryopreserved, and patient PBMCs were collected both before and after transplant. This sample comprised CD4+ T cells from blood, obtained before the transplant. In this chain, TRBV5-1 is recombined with TRBJ1-4; the junction holds 8 bases that match TRBD1. The receptor's source is a human donor who received a combined kidney and bone marrow transplant. The bases read TGCGCCAGCAGTTTGACTATAACGGACAGGGTCCGAGGTGAAAAACTGTTTTTT. Its translation reads: CASSLTITDRVRGEKLFF.